This is a list of T cell receptor beta chains from one sample in a study of T cell responses to AZD1222 COVID-19 vaccine. Libraries were prepared by immunoSEQ multiplex PCR; TCRdb keeps only in-frame clonotypes and omits some of them. The repertoire has about 72,000 clones, nearly 90% of them found once; the top ten carry roughly 27%. The source was peripheral blood, collected 28 days after the second AZD1222 dose. These receptors originate from an adult who received the AZD1222 COVID-19 vaccine. Both conserved end residues are part of each CDR3. A D gene is named only where the DNA matches it firmly. Part of the rows lack a size; the others show once, few, many or a class for expanded clones.

abundance: once; v_gene: TRBV5-3; d_gene: TRBD1; j_gene: TRBJ2-7; CDR3nt: TGTGCCAGAAGCTTGAAGGACAGGAGGTGGAGATCCTACGAGCAGTACTTC; CDR3aa: CARSLKDRRWRSYEQYF
abundance: .; v_gene: TRBV2; d_gene: .; j_gene: TRBJ2-7; CDR3nt: TGTGCCAGCAGTGGGGCGAGGAGCTCCTACGAGCAGTACTTC; CDR3aa: CASSGARSSYEQYF
abundance: once; v_gene: TRBV5-1; d_gene: TRBD2; j_gene: TRBJ2-3; CDR3nt: TGCGCCAGCAGCTTGGCGGGGACTAGAAGCTTCAGTACGCAGTATTTT; CDR3aa: CASSLAGTRSFSTQYF
abundance: .; v_gene: TRBV14; d_gene: .; j_gene: TRBJ2-6; CDR3nt: TGTGCCAGCAGCCGGCTAGGAGCGAGCTCTGGGGCCAACGTCCTGACTTTC; CDR3aa: CASSRLGASSGANVLTF
abundance: .; v_gene: TRBV6-5; d_gene: .; j_gene: TRBJ2-3; CDR3nt: TGTGCCAGCAGTTATGCATATACGCAGTATTTT; CDR3aa: CASSYAYTQYF
abundance: .; v_gene: TRBV7-2; d_gene: .; j_gene: TRBJ1-5; CDR3nt: TGTGCCAGCAGCTTAGGAACATTTCGGCCCCAGCATTTT; CDR3aa: CASSLGTFRPQHF
abundance: .; v_gene: TRBV7-3; d_gene: .; j_gene: TRBJ1-5; CDR3nt: TGTGCCTCCCAGAGAAATAGCAATCAGCCCCAGCATTTT; CDR3aa: CASQRNSNQPQHF
abundance: .; v_gene: TRBV28; d_gene: .; j_gene: TRBJ2-3; CDR3nt: TGTGCCAGCAGTTCTTCTGAAGATACGCAGTATTTT; CDR3aa: CASSSSEDTQYF
abundance: .; v_gene: TRBV19; d_gene: .; j_gene: TRBJ2-7; CDR3nt: TGTGCCAGTGGGGATTACGAGCAGTACTTC; CDR3aa: CASGDYEQYF
abundance: .; v_gene: TRBV3-1/TRBV3-2; d_gene: .; j_gene: TRBJ1-2; CDR3nt: TGTGCCAGCAGCCAGGTCAACGCCCGGGCCGACGGCTACACCTTC; CDR3aa: CASSQVNARADGYTF
abundance: .; v_gene: TRBV7-6; d_gene: TRBD1; j_gene: TRBJ1-3; CDR3nt: TGTGCCAGCAGCCCAAAGGGGACAGGGATTGGTTACACCATATATTTT; CDR3aa: CASSPKGTGIGYTIYF
abundance: .; v_gene: TRBV6-2/TRBV6-3; d_gene: .; j_gene: TRBJ1-5; CDR3nt: TGTGCCAGCAGTCCGGACAAACTCTATAGCAATCAGCCCCAGCATTTT; CDR3aa: CASSPDKLYSNQPQHF
abundance: .; v_gene: TRBV3-1/TRBV3-2; d_gene: .; j_gene: TRBJ2-5; CDR3nt: TGTGCCAGCAGCCCAGGGTCGCCAGGAGAGACCCAGTACTTC; CDR3aa: CASSPGSPGETQYF
abundance: .; v_gene: TRBV7-3; d_gene: TRBD1; j_gene: TRBJ2-5; CDR3nt: TGTGCCAGCAGCTCTCCGGGACAGGGGGCCTCGGGAGAGACCCAGTACTTC; CDR3aa: CASSSPGQGASGETQYF
abundance: once; v_gene: TRBV5-1; d_gene: TRBD1; j_gene: TRBJ1-6; CDR3nt: TGCGCCAGCAGCTTTGGGACAGACAATTCACCCCTCCACTTT; CDR3aa: CASSFGTDNSPLHF
abundance: .; v_gene: TRBV6-6; d_gene: .; j_gene: TRBJ2-3; CDR3nt: TGTGCCAGCAGGGACCACACAGATACGCAGTATTTT; CDR3aa: CASRDHTDTQYF
abundance: .; v_gene: TRBV13; d_gene: .; j_gene: TRBJ1-5; CDR3nt: TGTGCCAGCAGCTCCCATGGGAGCAATCAGCCCCAGCATTTT; CDR3aa: CASSSHGSNQPQHF